A selection of T cell receptor beta chains follows, all from one sample in a study of blood T cells in healthy people across ages. Each CDR3 protein is one row after TCRdb ran MiXCR on the 5' RACE reads. Here the sample spans around 750,000 distinct CDR3 sequences, roughly 50% being singletons. Sample: blood. The receptors stem from an elderly man in good health. CDR3s include the opening cysteine and the closing phenylalanine or tryptophan. The order of the fields is D gene, V gene, clone size, CDR3 length, J gene, CDR3 protein, CDR3 DNA. The D gene is left open where the match is weak. Size is omitted from some rows. Given values are once, few, many or a class for expanded clones.

-	TRBV29-1	few	15	TRBJ1-1	CSVEVYRAGGTEAFF	TGCAGCGTTGAAGTCTATCGGGCAGGAGGCACTGAAGCTTTCTTT
TRBD1	TRBV5-1	-	13	TRBJ2-1	CASSEQGDNEQFF	TGCGCCAGCAGCGAACAGGGGGACAATGAGCAGTTCTTC
-	TRBV20-1	-	13	TRBJ1-1	CSAQRDGNTEAFF	TGCAGTGCTCAGAGGGACGGAAACACTGAAGCTTTCTTT
-	TRBV2	-	13	TRBJ2-5	CASSAEFAETQYF	TGTGCCAGCAGTGCTGAATTCGCGGAGACCCAGTACTTC
TRBD2	TRBV6-5	-	20	TRBJ2-1	CASSWGRGSGLAGYYNEQFF	TGTGCCAGCAGTTGGGGTCGTGGATCGGGACTAGCGGGGTACTACAATGAGCAGTTCTTC
-	TRBV20-1	-	14	TRBJ2-7	CSARDSQGLYEQYF	TGCAGTGCTAGAGATTCCCAAGGTCTCTACGAGCAGTACTTC
TRBD1	TRBV7-9	-	15	TRBJ2-7	CASSRRTGYVYEQYF	TGTGCCAGCAGCCGACGGACAGGGTATGTCTACGAGCAGTACTTC
TRBD2	TRBV20-1	-	16	TRBJ2-1	CSVATSGRITYNEQFF	TGCAGTGTCGCGACTAGCGGGAGAATCACCTACAATGAGCAGTTCTTC
TRBD1	TRBV6-5	many	13	TRBJ1-2	CASSSTGNYGYTF	TGTGCCAGCAGCTCGACAGGGAACTATGGCTACACCTTC
-	TRBV9	-	12	TRBJ1-2	CASSPPSYGYTF	TGTGCCAGCAGCCCTCCTTCATATGGCTACACCTTC
-	TRBV7-3	-	15	TRBJ2-5	CASSLGQGFPETQYF	TGTGCCAGCAGCTTAGGGCAGGGGTTTCCTGAGACCCAGTACTTC
-	TRBV7-2	-	15	TRBJ1-5	CASSLQQGMFQPQHF	TGTGCCAGCAGCTTACAACAGGGTATGTTCCAGCCCCAGCATTTT
TRBD2	TRBV19	once	15	TRBJ2-1	CASARSGTSFHEQFF	TGTGCCAGTGCCAGAAGCGGGACTAGCTTCCATGAGCAGTTCTTC
-	TRBV27	once	14	TRBJ1-4	CVSSGAGAGEKLFF	TGTGTCAGCAGTGGGGCAGGGGCGGGCGAAAAACTGTTTTTT
-	TRBV10-3	-	16	TRBJ1-5	CAISESGRGSNQPQHF	TGTGCCATCAGTGAGTCTGGCCGGGGGAGCAATCAGCCCCAGCATTTT
TRBD1	TRBV6-6	few	14	TRBJ2-7	CASSFSTGAYEQYF	TGTGCCAGCAGTTTCTCGACAGGGGCCTACGAGCAGTACTTC
TRBD2	TRBV5-1	-	15	TRBJ2-2	CASSPGLTNTGELFF	TGCGCCAGCAGCCCGGGACTAACAAACACCGGGGAGCTGTTTTTT
-	TRBV25-1	-	11	TRBJ2-3	CASEGNRYAYF	TGTGCCAGCGAGGGGAATAGATACGCGTATTTT
TRBD2	TRBV5-4	-	15	TRBJ2-1	CASSPTSGSWHEQFF	TGTGCCAGCAGCCCGACTAGCGGGAGTTGGCATGAGCAGTTCTTC
-	TRBV20-1	few	17	TRBJ2-1	CSASGTRILSSYNEQFF	TGCAGTGCTAGCGGGACCCGAATACTAAGCTCCTACAATGAGCAGTTCTTC
-	TRBV20-1	-	15	TRBJ2-7	CSASPVDRNYNEQYF	TGCAGTGCTAGCCCCGTAGACAGGAACTACAATGAGCAGTACTTC
TRBD2	TRBV10-3	few	19	TRBJ2-7	CAISPRAGGISSLPHEQYF	TGTGCCATCAGCCCCCGGGCGGGAGGGATCTCCTCCCTCCCACACGAGCAGTACTTC
-	TRBV7-6	-	15	TRBJ1-5	CASSLDGAGDQPQHF	TGTGCCAGCAGCTTAGACGGGGCAGGGGATCAGCCCCAGCATTTT
-	TRBV19	once	13	TRBJ2-3	CASSMTATDTQYF	TGTGCCAGTAGTATGACCGCTACAGATACGCAGTATTTT
TRBD1	TRBV4-2	-	17	TRBJ1-2	CASSPDFGTGTNYGYTF	TGTGCCAGCAGCCCAGACTTCGGGACAGGGACTAACTATGGCTACACCTTC
TRBD2	TRBV5-1	-	18	TRBJ2-7	CASSLERGGSMAINEQYF	TGCGCCAGCAGCTTGGAGCGGGGCGGGAGTATGGCCATAAATGAGCAGTACTTC
TRBD2	TRBV6-1	few	18	TRBJ2-7	CASSEDPPGLASPYEQYF	TGTGCCAGCAGTGAAGATCCGCCGGGACTAGCGAGCCCCTACGAGCAGTACTTC
TRBD2	TRBV20-1	-	14	TRBJ2-5	CSADGLAGGETQYF	TGCAGTGCTGACGGACTAGCGGGAGGAGAGACCCAGTACTTC
-	TRBV21-1	-	11	TRBJ2-7	CASSKESEQYF	TGTGCCAGCAGCAAAGAGTCCGAGCAGTACTTC
-	TRBV12-3/TRBV12-4	few	12	TRBJ1-2	CASWEGLRGYTF	TGTGCCAGCTGGGAGGGGTTGCGGGGCTACACCTTC
-	TRBV6-6	-	12	TRBJ1-5	CASSRAFLPQHF	TGTGCCAGCAGCCGCGCTTTCTTGCCCCAGCATTTT
-	TRBV4-1	-	17	TRBJ1-1	CASSLMGPAGADTEAFF	TGCGCCAGCAGCTTAATGGGCCCAGCAGGCGCGGACACTGAAGCTTTCTTT
TRBD2	TRBV27	-	17	TRBJ2-1	CASSLRLAGWSYNEQFF	TGTGCCAGCAGTTTACGGCTAGCGGGATGGTCCTACAATGAGCAGTTCTTC
-	TRBV4-1	-	14	TRBJ2-1	CASSQDYLGNEQFF	TGCGCCAGCAGCCAAGATTATTTAGGCAATGAGCAGTTCTTC
TRBD1	TRBV28	-	15	TRBJ1-6	CASIARTGHNSPLHF	TGTGCCAGCATAGCTAGGACAGGGCATAATTCACCCCTCCACTTT
TRBD1	TRBV5-5	-	16	TRBJ2-7	CASSHAPGQGPYEQYF	TGTGCCAGCAGCCACGCCCCGGGACAGGGCCCCTACGAGCAGTACTTC
-	TRBV21-1	-	17	TRBJ1-2	CASSKYGRRDANYGYTF	TGTGCCAGCAGCAAATACGGTCGGCGGGATGCTAACTATGGCTACACCTTC
-	TRBV29-1	-	13	TRBJ2-7	CSGERGSKYEQYF	TGCAGCGGTGAACGGGGATCCAAGTACGAGCAGTACTTC
-	TRBV5-1	few	15	TRBJ2-7	CASSLEAGAIVEQYF	TGCGCCAGCAGCTTGGAGGCAGGGGCGATTGTCGAGCAGTACTTC
-	TRBV12-3/TRBV12-4	few	13	TRBJ1-4	CASSYSPDEKLFF	TGTGCCAGCAGCTACTCACCCGATGAAAAACTGTTTTTT